Below are 8 T cell receptor beta chains sequenced from a single sample in a study of control samples from healthy donors and cancer patients. Clones were read by immunoSEQ multiplex PCR, and TCRdb kept only the in-frame ones, dropping some. The table lists roughly 180,000 clones, about 90% of them singletons. Input material: blood. The receptors originated from a woman between 35 and 50 years old in good health.

V is TRBV29-1 and J is TRBJ1-2; no clear D gene. The V gene lost 4 bases and the J gene lost 6 bases, with 18 bases spanning the gap. Germline V gives CDR1 SQVTM, CDR2 ANQGSEA. This CDR3 has 14 amino acids. The CDR3 reads CSVGAKRYLDGYTF. CDR3 DNA sequence: TGCAGCGTTGGGGCGAAGCGATATTTAGATGGCTACACCTTC.

J is TRBJ2-7 and V is TRBV19, with D possibly TRBD2 on 7 matching bases. Trimming removed 2 bases at V and 3 bases at J, with 14 bases between. Per the germline V gene, CDR1 is LNHDA and CDR2 is SQIVND (reference sequence). This CDR3 comprises 15 residues. The chain's CDR3 is CASSIRGANSYEQYF. In DNA, the CDR3 is TGTGCCAGTAGTATACGGGGGGCGAATAGCTACGAGCAGTACTTC.

The chain carries TRBV6-5 and TRBJ2-7, with 7 bases aligning to TRBD2. With 0 bases clipped from V and 9 bases from J, the junction kept 8 bases outside the gene matches. Germline V gene sequence: CDR1 MNHEY, CDR2 SVGAGI. The CDR3 runs to 14 residues. The CDR3 loop is CASSYSRSGEAQYF. DNA for the CDR3: TGTGCCAGCAGTTACTCGAGAAGCGGGGAGGCGCAGTACTTC.

The chain combines TRBV7-8 with TRBJ1-3; D possibly corresponds to TRBD1 (5 bases). The CDR3 has 15 residues. Trimming cost V 3 bases and J 0 bases, with 9 bases left between them. Germline V CDR1 and CDR2: SGHVS, FQNEAQ. For the CDR3, the DNA is TGTGCCAGCAGCTTGACCGGGACCTCTGGAAACACCATATATTTT. It is translated as CASSLTGTSGNTIYF.

The rearrangement uses TRBV10-3 and TRBJ2-2; D is uncertain. V gave up 7 bases and J gave up 7 bases, with 10 bases separating them. The CDR3 sequence is 12 residues long. Per the germline V gene, CDR1 is ENHRY and CDR2 is SYGVKD. The CDR3 reads CAIITLDGELFF. Written as DNA, the CDR3 is TGTGCCATCATTACACTGGACGGGGAGCTGTTTTTT.

The rearrangement uses TRBV11-2 and TRBJ2-7; maybe TRBD2 (5 bases). Trimming stripped 7 bases from V and 4 bases from J, with 17 bases between. CDR3 length: 14 residues. Germline V gene data show CDR1 as SGHAT and CDR2 as FQNNGV. CDR3 bases: TGTGCCAGCACCCAACCCGGGAAACCTTACGAGCAGTACTTC. As protein: CASTQPGKPYEQYF.

The chain uses TRBV5-6 and TRBJ1-2, with 10 bases matching TRBD1. This CDR3 contains 13 residues. From germline, CDR1 is SGHDT and CDR2 YYEEEE. J gave up 0 bases and V 7 bases, and 0 bases lay outside the gene matches. CDR3 loop: CASGTGANYGYTF. The CDR3, as DNA: TGTGCCAGCGGGACAGGGGCTAACTATGGCTACACCTTC.

The CDR3 protein is CASSAQGNEQFF. CDR3 sequence (DNA): TGTGCCAGCAGCGCACAGGGAAATGAGCAGTTCTTC. The J gene is TRBJ2-1, the V gene TRBV9, with a possible D match to TRBD1 (6 bases). Germline assignment: CDR1 SGDLS and CDR2 YYNGEE. V was trimmed by 3 bases and J by 7 bases, leaving 8 bases between them. CDR3 length: 12 residues.